This TCR beta chain was documented in a study of PD-L1 blockade in urothelial cancer (dated by TCRdb to about 2017). Study-wide context: Therapy was started in the mid-2010s for all patients, and atezolizumab 1,200 mg was administered intravenously every 3 weeks. About 85% of the roughly 29 patients were identified as males with urothelial cancer of bladder origin, and a prior smoking history was reported by 18 of 29 patients. Patients had an ECOG performance status of 0 or 1 and had received between 0 and 3 prior chemotherapy regimens. Blood samples were analyzed at two time points: 3 weeks after treatment start (second dose) and 6 weeks after treatment start. A median of about 150,000 T cells and approximately 86,000 unique TCRs was obtained from blood samples, and a median clonality of around 0.08 was observed. An exploratory multi-omic analysis was conducted of the somatic, immune and clinical correlates of response to PD-L1 blockade with atezolizumab in urothelial cancer. Pretreatment tumor samples and matched peripheral blood, collected serially before and after atezolizumab treatment, underwent TCR sequencing. Progression-free survival longer than 6 months counted as durable clinical benefit, and TCR features were additionally tested against both progression-free and overall survival. In the same patients, whole exome sequencing and RNA sequencing of pretreatment tumors were performed in addition to TCR sequencing. Roughly 10 patients reached durable clinical benefit, while fewer than 25 patients did not. Pretreatment blood TCR-seq was available for about 27 patients, at least one posttreatment blood collection was obtained for around 25 patients, and tumor TCR-seq was available for around 25 patients. Results and caveats for the whole study, not just this receptor: Improved progression-free and overall survival was associated with having pretreatment peripheral blood TCR clonality below the median. Among patients with durable benefit, tumor-associated TCR clones showed greater expansion in peripheral blood 3 weeks after treatment started (n ≈ 24, p = 0.022). Because the sample size was small (n of about 27) and many of the analyses were exploratory, the results are meant to be hypothesis-generating.

Synthetic TCR analog templates were spiked into each PCR so that absolute template abundance could be estimated from read counts. Using the immunoSEQ assay, TCRbeta CDR3 regions were amplified from genomic DNA with bias-controlled V and J gene primers. Rearranged TCRbeta segments were sequenced at approximately 20X coverage. The original pipeline was this. Clustering was used to correct sequencing errors, and CDR3s were annotated against IMGT to assign V, D and J genes. Downstream analyses used only productive TCRbeta rearrangements and left out out-of-frame or stop-codon sequences. To compute clonality, Shannon entropy was normalized by the log of the number of unique productive sequences and then subtracted from one. Clones differing between time points or between blood and tumor were identified using Fisher's exact test with Benjamini-Hochberg correction, with an adjusted p below 0.01 applied as the threshold. TCRdb took this table from immuneACCESS and kept in-frame rearrangements with V and J called. Such tables lack part of the clones; where checked against another copy, unresolved V genes explain under half of the gap, and the rest is unexplained. That table gives V, J and clone size, and the DNA gave D and trimming. The sample includes tens of thousands of clones, with roughly 80% observed a single time. The ten biggest clones cover approximately 1.4% of the sample.

In light of the paper, this sample's time point label describes: pretreatment peripheral blood. A total of 25 to 35 patients with locally advanced or metastatic urothelial carcinoma, treated at Memorial Sloan Kettering on a trial protocol, made up the cohort. Peripheral blood mononuclear cells were collected pretreatment and during treatment, at between 1 and 8 total time points per patient. The Qiagen DNeasy Blood extraction kit was used to purify genomic DNA from total PBMCs and tumor samples. PBMCs were collected pretreatment and during treatment, and were isolated and stored as previously described. About this clone: The antigen this receptor binds is unknown. No quality values exist for individual bases; no much larger clone is one base distant.

This specimen consisted of PBMCs, obtained around atezolizumab (anti-PD-L1) treatment. This sequence originates from a man in his forties or fifties with urothelial cancer.

The CDR3 corresponds to CASSLANSNQPQHF. The nucleotides read TGTGCCAGCAGCTTGGCTAACAGCAATCAGCCCCAGCATTTT. The chain is made from TRBV5-5 and TRBJ1-5; no D gene can be assigned with confidence. V and J lose 0 bases and 1 base, and a span of 5 bases separates them. In the germline V gene (reference sequence), CDR1 corresponds to SGHKS and CDR2 to YYEKEE. The CDR3 sequence holds 14 residues, the cysteine and phenylalanine included. Only the CDR3 region is kept as DNA, spanning 42 bases read in frame from base 1.